This section outlines one TCR beta chain sequence together with its context. This record belongs to a study of blood T cell repertoires in COVID-19. Method: immunoSEQ multiplex PCR; TCRdb's copy keeps in-frame clones and lacks some. The data contain around 250,000 clones, around 84% of them seen just once; the ten biggest clones take up about 1.5%. Trimming shortened V by 4 bases and J by 1 base, and 7 bases separated the two germline ends. Germline CDR1 and CDR2: MRHNA and SNTAGT. The CDR3 spans 14 residues. This chain links TRBV6-4 with TRBJ2-2; no clear D. Sequenced material: PBMCs or T cells enriched from blood (not recorded which). This receptor was taken from a woman in her forties or fifties who had recovered from COVID-19. The CDR3 is CASSVTVNTGELFF. The DNA for the CDR3 is TGTGCCAGCAGTGTTACGGTGAACACCGGGGAGCTGTTTTTT.